This record covers a single TCR beta chain. This clonotype appeared many times. Its antigen remains unidentified. No much larger clone is present one base from it, and per-base qualities are unavailable. The data belong to a study of spatial heterogeneity in lung cancer (dated by TCRdb to about 2019). Study-wide context: Beta-chain transcripts were consistently detected in greater numbers than alpha-chain transcripts, which likely reflected higher beta-chain transcript abundance. Nonsynonymous mutation counts, determined by whole-exome sequencing of tumor tissue, were related to TCR repertoire features. A strong correlation was found between TCR transcript counts in tumor regions and a T cell transcriptional module score from matched bulk RNA-seq. In the raw uncorrected reads, each unique combination of TCR and UMI appeared more than ten times on average. Both alpha and beta chains were TCR-sequenced in 200 to 250 tumor regions, about 64 matched nontumor lung samples and roughly 50 PBMC samples obtained at surgery. In non-small cell lung cancer, the study quantitatively compared TCR alpha and beta repertoires across several tumor regions, matched nontumor lung, and blood. What the authors observed across the whole study: Estimated TCR-seq coverage of tumor T cells was only about 6.5% for alpha chains and around 14% for beta chains. Counts of ubiquitous and regional expanded TCRs correlated with counts of ubiquitous and regional nonsynonymous mutations, respectively. Additional single-cell paired TCR alpha and beta sequencing was considered necessary to confirm, at a functional level, the hypothesis that regional TCRs recognize regional mutations. The tumor nonsynonymous mutation count correlated with the number of expanded intratumoral alpha and beta TCRs.

The time point label here, explained by the study, means: sample taken at primary tumor resection. Donors were over 60 patients with early-stage, untreated non-small cell lung cancer from the lung TRACERx cohort. Whole RNA extracted from tumor and nontumor lung tissue, or from cryopreserved PBMC samples, was used for TCR sequencing without cell sorting. Patients were selected for TCR sequencing only if sufficient RNA was available from at least two tumor regions. Tumor and adjacent nontumor lung specimens were reviewed by a lung pathologist before selection. From its cysteine to its phenylalanine, the CDR3 spans 14 amino acids. CDR3 DNA only is kept here, 42 bases in frame from base 1. CDR1 and CDR2, per the germline V gene, are SGHAT and FQNNGV. At the junction V is shortened by 5 bases and J by 2 bases; bases outside the gene matches: 6. The library was generated by 5' RACE. This sample was sequenced with a NextSeq 500. To allow correction of PCR and sequencing errors, the TCR library protocol tagged every TCR cDNA molecule with a unique molecular identifier. On the authors' methods: TCR identification, UMI-based error correction and CDR3 extraction were performed with Decombinator tools. Expanded TCRs were defined as those above a frequency of 2 per 1,000, corresponding to the top 1% of the tumor frequency distribution. Expanded tumor TCRs statistically deemed absent (corrected P<0.05) from at least one tumor region were classed as regional, and all other expanded tumor TCRs were classed as ubiquitous. Renyi diversity was calculated using the R vegan package after each repertoire was subsampled 100 times to 5,000 TCRs. CDR3 similarity networks were constructed using string-kernel similarity of amino acid triplets, with links drawn between CDR3s whose pairwise similarity was above 0.82. The public reads were reprocessed in TCRdb via fastp at Q25 and MiXCR, keeping in-frame beta chains. Every distinct CDR3 protein forms one entry, paired with its most common genes and DNA. What appears here as the V and J calls and clone size reflects TCRdb's work, not the paper's. For this sample the table gives about 20,000 distinct CDR3 sequences, of which 7.5% were detected only once. 20% to 25% of the sample is held by the ten biggest clonotypes.

The source is a male donor with early-stage non-small cell lung cancer. Rearrangement joined TRBV11-2 to TRBJ2-7, and 7 junctional nucleotides match TRBD2. Sequenced material: lung tumor tissue, taken at surgery. This receptor has the CDR3 CASSLGAGPYEQYF. The nucleotide sequence reads TGTGCCAGCAGCCTGGGAGCGGGGCCCTACGAGCAGTACTTC.